These 30 T cell receptor beta chains originate from one sample sequenced in a study of shared clonotypes between healthy human individuals. Generated by immunoSEQ multiplex PCR, the TCRdb table keeps only in-frame clones and is missing some. The sample contains about 1.5 million clones, nearly 99% of which appear only once. Specimen: naive CD4+ T cells sorted from blood. The subset was: CD45RA+ positively selected. These receptors came from a man between 25 and 39 years old in good health.

V is TRBV18 and J is TRBJ2-7; 11 positions agree with TRBD2. J lost 7 bases, V lost 3 bases, and 14 bases had no gene match. Germline assignment: CDR1 KGHSH and CDR2 LQKENI. This CDR3 spans 17 amino acids. The CDR3 protein is CASSPELAGATGGEQYF. CDR3 bases: TGTGCCAGCTCACCTGAACTAGCGGGAGCGACTGGTGGGGAGCAGTACTTC. Together with reference TRBV18 and TRBJ2-7, the CDR3 gives the full variable domain: NAGVMQNPRHLVRRRGQEARLRCSPMKGHSHVYWYRQLPEEGLKFMVYLQKENIIDESGMPKERFSAEFPKEGPSILRIQQVVRGDSAAYFCASSPELAGATGGEQYFGPGTRLTVT.

The V gene is TRBV7-9, the J gene TRBJ2-1; TRBD2 aligns across 15 bases. V gave up 5 bases and J gave up 8 bases; unmatched junction bases: 10. The CDR3 totals 17 residues. Germline CDR1 reads SEHNR; CDR2 reads FQNEAQ (reference sequence). The CDR3 protein is CASSRGLAGGLIYEQFF. In DNA form, the CDR3 reads TGTGCCAGCAGCAGGGGACTAGCGGGAGGTTTGATCTATGAGCAGTTCTTC.

The J gene is TRBJ2-7, the V gene TRBV18; no clear D. V was trimmed by 0 bases and J by 6 bases, leaving 9 bases between them. CDR1 and CDR2 (germline): KGHSH, LQKENI. The CDR3 loop spans 13 amino acids. The CDR3 DNA reads TGTGCCAGCTCACCACCGTTCGCCGGCGAGCAGTACTTC. It encodes CASSPPFAGEQYF.

Regarding this clone: The same CDR3 can be traced to other DNA sequences in this sample. The chain employs TRBV20-1 and TRBJ1-2; D uncertain. V was cut by 3 bases and J by 8 bases, with 7 bases left in between. Germline assignment: CDR1 DFQATT and CDR2 SNEGSKA (reference sequence). The CDR3 has 10 residues. The CDR3 region is CSAREDGYTF. In nucleotides, the CDR3 is TGCAGTGCTAGGGAGGACGGCTACACCTTC.

The chain combines TRBV30 with TRBJ2-7; 9 bases fit TRBD1. J was trimmed by 5 bases and V by 3 bases; bases with no gene match: 14. The CDR3 spans 16 residues. Germline CDR1 is GTSNPN and CDR2 is SVGIG (reference sequence). CDR3 coding DNA: TGTGCCTGGAGCGACATTACGCGGACAGGGGTGAACGAGCAGTACTTC. Translated: CAWSDITRTGVNEQYF.

The chain uses TRBV6-4 and TRBJ2-2, with TRBD1 identical over 7 bases. The CDR3 loop spans 15 amino acids. After removal of 0 bases from V and 9 bases from J, the junction contained 7 bases not matched to a gene. CDR1 is MRHNA, CDR2 SNTAGT, per germline. CDR3 sequence (DNA): TGTGCCAGCAGTGACTCCCAGGGGGATTACCGGGAGCTGTTTTTT. It codes for CASSDSQGDYRELFF.

The chain carries TRBV18 and TRBJ2-1; TRBD1 is a possible D gene (6 bases). The CDR3 extends over 16 amino acids. The ends were cut back, 1 base at V and 5 bases at J, with 15 bases in the middle. Germline CDR1 is KGHSH and CDR2 is LQKENI. The CDR3 DNA reads TGTGCCAGCTCACCACGGCCGACGACAGGAGACAATGAGCAGTTCTTC. Translating it yields CASSPRPTTGDNEQFF.

Turning to this clone: The sample holds other DNA sequences that translate to the same CDR3. The chain joins TRBV10-3 to TRBJ2-7; D unresolved. V was pared by 4 bases and J by 2 bases, with 6 bases between. Per the germline V gene, CDR1 is ENHRY and CDR2 is SYGVKD. CDR3 length: 12 residues. In nucleotides, the CDR3 is TGTGCCATCAGTGGCTCAGCCTACGAGCAGTACTTC. Translated, it gives CAISGSAYEQYF.

The J gene is TRBJ2-7, the V gene TRBV10-2; 7 positions match TRBD2. Trimming took 7 bases from V and 4 from J; bases not matched to a gene: 10. This CDR3 has 14 residues. In germline, CDR1 is WSHSY, CDR2 SAAADI. The CDR3 nucleotides are TGCGCCAGCACCCGGGGAGGGGCCGGGTACGAGCAGTACTTC. This encodes CASTRGGAGYEQYF.

This rearrangement joins TRBV20-1 to TRBJ2-7, with D hard to call. Trimming pared 2 bases from V and 2 bases from J, leaving 4 bases between. Germline V gene lookup returns CDR1 DFQATT and CDR2 SNEGSKA (reference sequence). This CDR3 is 11 amino acids long. As DNA, the CDR3 is TGCAGTGCTAGAATCGCCTACGAGCAGTACTTC. Translating it yields CSARIAYEQYF.

The genes are TRBV5-4 and TRBJ1-1; TRBD1 is a possible D gene (6 bases). The germline V and J ends were trimmed by 2 bases and 5 bases, with 13 bases remaining between them. Germline lookup yields CDR1 SGHNT and CDR2 YYREEE (reference sequence). This CDR3 has 14 amino acids. CDR3 sequence (DNA): TGTGCCAGCAGCTTCTTACAGGGAGGTACTGAAGCTTTCTTT. Its translation: CASSFLQGGTEAFF.

Comments on this clone: This same CDR3 is encoded by further DNA sequences in the sample. The chain combines TRBV18 with TRBJ1-3; D is unresolved. Trimming stripped 2 bases from V and 3 bases from J, with 5 bases between. CDR1 KGHSH and CDR2 LQKENI come from the germline V gene. The CDR3 sequence is 13 residues long. The CDR3: CASSPGSGNTIYF. Here the CDR3 DNA reads TGTGCCAGCTCACCAGGGAGTGGAAACACCATATATTTT.

This rearrangement joins TRBV28 to TRBJ2-1; D is possibly TRBD2 (5 bases). The CDR3 is made up of 15 amino acids. The V and J ends lost 2 bases and 1 base respectively, with 9 bases between them. Germline lookup yields CDR1 MDHEN and CDR2 SYDVKM. The CDR3 here is CASSLASPSYNEQFF. In DNA, the CDR3 is TGTGCCAGCAGTTTAGCTAGCCCTTCCTACAATGAGCAGTTCTTC.

This sequence joins TRBV5-1 and TRBJ2-1; D is possibly TRBD1 or TRBD2 (6 bases each). The CDR3 length is 20 residues. Germline-derived CDR1 and CDR2 are SGHRS and YFSETQ. V was shortened by 4 bases and J by 7 bases, with 33 bases between the two germline ends. This chain's CDR3 is CASSPSGGGPLSTAGNEQFF. The CDR3, as DNA: TGCGCCAGCAGCCCCAGCGGAGGGGGGCCATTATCTACCGCCGGTAATGAGCAGTTCTTC.

The chain has TRBV27 and TRBJ2-5; TRBD1 agrees at 9 bases. CDR1 is MNHEY, CDR2 SMNVEV, per germline (reference sequence). The CDR3 contains 14 residues. V gave up 3 bases and J gave up 9 bases; unmatched junction bases: 8. CDR3: CASSFGDRDVAQYF. In DNA form, the CDR3 reads TGTGCCAGCAGTTTTGGGGACAGGGATGTTGCCCAGTACTTC.

The J gene is TRBJ2-7, the V gene TRBV6-5, with TRBD1 matching 10 bases. CDR3 length: 14 amino acids. J gave up 8 bases and V 4 bases, and 8 bases lay outside the gene matches. Germline V lookup: CDR1 MNHEY, CDR2 SVGAGI. CDR3 sequence (DNA): TGTGCCAGCAGTTGGGTGGGACAGGGGTACCAGCAGTACTTC. Translating it yields CASSWVGQGYQQYF.

This sequence joins TRBV6-5 and TRBJ1-1; perhaps TRBD1 as D (6 bases). V was clipped by 4 bases and J by 1 base, with 10 bases between them. The CDR3 loop spans 14 amino acids. The germline CDR1 and CDR2 sequences are MNHEY and SVGAGI. CDR3 in DNA: TGTGCCAGCAGTTCGACCAGGGGGAACACTGAAGCTTTCTTT. Protein: CASSSTRGNTEAFF.

V usage is TRBV29-1 and J usage is TRBJ2-1, with 12 bases fitting TRBD2. From germline, CDR1 is SQVTM and CDR2 ANQGSEA. The CDR3 runs to 16 residues. Unmatched junction bases numbered 6, after V lost 4 bases and J lost 2 bases. CDR3 nucleotides: TGCAGCGTTGGGACTAGCGGGACCTGGGCCTACAATGAGCAGTTCTTC. It codes for CSVGTSGTWAYNEQFF.

The rearrangement uses TRBV13 and TRBJ2-7, with TRBD1 matching over 9 bases. This CDR3 is built from 15 residues. Trimming cost V 6 bases and J 2 bases; bases outside gene matches: 8. CDR1 is PRHDT and CDR2 is FYEKMQ in the germline V gene (reference sequence). The chain's CDR3 is CASRKSGQGTYEQYF. The CDR3 DNA follows: TGTGCCAGCAGGAAGTCGGGACAGGGAACCTACGAGCAGTACTTC.

The chain has TRBV6-5 and TRBJ2-1, with 10 positions matching TRBD2. There are 15 residues in the CDR3. J gave up 4 bases and V 5 bases, and 5 bases lay outside the gene matches. Looked up from germline, CDR1 is MNHEY and CDR2 is SVGAGI. CDR3 in amino acids: CASSGLADSYNEQFF. CDR3 bases: TGTGCCAGCAGTGGACTAGCGGACTCATACAATGAGCAGTTCTTC.

This chain joins TRBV21-1 and TRBJ1-1. TRBV21-1 is a pseudogene. CDR3 length: 16 residues. The chain's CDR3 is CASRVNLATHRTEAFF. DNA of the CDR3: TGTGCCAGCAGGGTTAACTTAGCTACACATCGCACTGAAGCTTTCTTT.

The count of this clone is one. The chain joins TRBV21-1 to TRBJ1-5; no check of the table's D call, TRBD1, against the DNA was made. TRBV21-1 is an annotated pseudogene. The CDR3 totals 19 residues. The CDR3 loop reads CASINLGGQESYSNQPQHF. The CDR3, as DNA: TGTGCCAGCATCAACCTAGGGGGACAGGAGAGCTATAGCAATCAGCCCCAGCATTTT.

This CDR3 is CASVGVEKLFF. The CDR3 DNA reads TGTGCCAGCGTGGGGGTTGAAAAACTGTTTTTT. The chain uses TRBV28 and TRBJ1-4, with D possibly TRBD1 on 5 matching bases. CDR3 length equals 11 residues. V was cut by 8 bases and J by 7 bases, with 8 bases left in between. CDR1 is MDHEN and CDR2 is SYDVKM in the germline V gene.

This rearrangement joins TRBV19 to TRBJ2-7, with TRBD2 matching over 7 bases. Germline lookup yields CDR1 LNHDA and CDR2 SQIVND (reference sequence). With 3 bases clipped from V and 3 bases from J, the junction kept 8 bases outside the gene matches. The CDR3 is 15 residues long. The CDR3 loop reads CASSITAGEVYEQYF. CDR3 sequence (DNA): TGTGCCAGTAGTATCACGGCGGGGGAGGTCTACGAGCAGTACTTC. Based on the CDR3 plus reference TRBV19 and TRBJ2-7, the full variable domain is DGGITQSPKYLFRKEGQNVTLSCEQNLNHDAMYWYRQDPGQGLRLIYYSQIVNDFQKGDIAEGYSVSREKKESFPLTVTSAQKNPTAFYLCASSITAGEVYEQYFGPGTRLTVT.

The chain couples TRBV15 to TRBJ1-1, with TRBD1 matching over 9 bases. This CDR3 has 12 amino acids. Germline V gene sequence: CDR1 LNHNV, CDR2 YYDKDF (reference sequence). The V and J ends lost 4 bases and 11 bases, in that order; junction bases with no gene match: 5. In nucleotides, the CDR3 is TGTGCCACCAGCATCTTACAGGGGGCGGCTTTCTTT. Residues: CATSILQGAAFF.

The chain carries TRBV11-2 and TRBJ1-4, with D perhaps TRBD1 (6 bases). The CDR3 is 15 residues long. Germline lookup yields CDR1 SGHAT and CDR2 FQNNGV. The ends were cut back, 5 bases at V and 7 bases at J, with 17 bases in the middle. CDR3 in DNA: TGTGCCAGCAGCCTCTTTGGGGGGGCTGGTGAAAAACTGTTTTTT. Amino acid sequence: CASSLFGGAGEKLFF.

The J gene is TRBJ2-5, the V gene TRBV6-6; 10 bases agree with TRBD1. This CDR3 comprises 15 residues. The V segment lost 3 bases and the J segment 6 bases; nucleotides outside the gene matches: 7. The germline V gene encodes CDR1 MNHNY and CDR2 SVGAGI (reference sequence). CDR3 sequence: CASSYEGQGIQTQYF. In DNA, the CDR3 is TGTGCCAGCAGTTATGAGGGACAGGGGATACAGACCCAGTACTTC.

The chain links TRBV4-1 to TRBJ1-2; weak D call: TRBD1 (5 bases). The germline V and J ends were trimmed by 5 bases and 9 bases, with 13 bases remaining between them. The CDR3 is made up of 12 amino acids. Germline V gene sequence: CDR1 MGHRA, CDR2 YSYEKL. CDR3 in amino acids: CASSSQGFSYTF. CDR3 sequence (DNA): TGCGCCAGCAGCTCCCAGGGATTTAGCTACACCTTC.

This chain uses TRBV30 with TRBJ2-7; 7 nucleotides agree with TRBD1. Germline V gene sequence: CDR1 GTSNPN, CDR2 SVGIG (reference sequence). V was clipped by 6 bases and J by 6 bases; unmatched bases: 11. This CDR3 has 13 residues. The CDR3 DNA reads as TGTGCCTGCCGACAGGGTCCAGCCGTCGAGCAGTACTTC. Translated: CACRQGPAVEQYF.

This clone appeared a single time. The chain combines TRBV5-1 with TRBJ2-7, with 10 bases matching TRBD1. CDR1 is SGHRS and CDR2 is YFSETQ in the germline V gene. The CDR3 is 16 residues long. V gave up 2 bases and J gave up 1 base; unmatched junction bases: 6. As DNA, the CDR3 is TGCGCCAGCAGCTTCACCGGGACAGGGGTATCCTACGAGCAGTACTTC. It specifies CASSFTGTGVSYEQYF.